Detailed here is one T cell receptor (beta chain). The antigen remains unidentified. Donors were healthy HIV-negative adults without recently reported acute infections or vaccinations. The data are from a study of shared clonotypes between healthy human individuals. TCRdb keeps only in-frame clones here, not all; method: immunoSEQ multiplex PCR. Here the sample spans some 700,000 clones, 90% being singletons. CDR3 length: 16 amino acids. Germline CDR1 MNHEY, CDR2 SMNVEV (reference sequence). V dropped 3 bases and J dropped 5; count of bases not matched to a gene: 11. Study-level results: Clonotypes which were not shared had lower generation probabilities than clonotypes that all four donors shared.

The sequence was collected from a young man in good health. Some clones in this sample may be carry-over from other donors' samples. Material: memory CD8+ T cells from PBMCs. Subset: CD45RO+ cells pooled with CCR7-negative TemRA cells. This chain joins TRBV27 and TRBJ2-7; 9 positions agree with TRBD1. CDR3 in DNA: TGTGCCAGCAGTTTCCTTCTGGGACAGGGTCCAAACGAGCAGTACTTC. Its protein is CASSFLLGQGPNEQYF.